The rows below give T cell receptor beta chains drawn from one sample of a study of T cell responses to AZD1222 COVID-19 vaccine. Some clones are missing from TCRdb's copy, which holds only in-frame ones; the method was immunoSEQ multiplex PCR. The sample lists 150,000 to 200,000 clones, roughly 91% seen once, with about 1.5% in the top ten. The specimen was peripheral blood, collected on day 0 of AZD1222 vaccination. These receptor sequences come from an adult in good health. Each CDR3 is given without its conserved first and last residue.

v_call	j_call	cdr3_aa
TRBV9	TRBJ2-3	ASSAAGSTDTQY
TRBV30	TRBJ2-7	AWSVGSHSYEQY
TRBV9	TRBJ1-2	ASSVGTGYGYT
TRBV9	TRBJ1-5	ASSVSSNQPQH
TRBV9	TRBJ1-6	ASSVQGYNSPLH
TRBV10-3	TRBJ1-5	AIRAGGGGQPQH
TRBV24-1	TRBJ2-1	ATNPGGSYNEQF
TRBV11-2	TRBJ2-1	ASSLDVRLAHSNEQF
TRBV7-9	TRBJ1-2	ASSLAGQFEGYT
TRBV9	TRBJ2-1	ASSVGLGGHEQF
TRBV19	TRBJ2-1	ASSPTSGSFSSYNEQF
TRBV10-3	TRBJ2-3	ATSPGATDTQY
TRBV4-3	TRBJ2-3	ASSQEGGRGADTQY
TRBV6-2/TRBV6-3	TRBJ1-5	ASSPGTAENQPQH
TRBV9	TRBJ2-2	ASSPKLRGGTGELF
TRBV5-5	TRBJ2-3	ASSHRDKKDTQY
TRBV19	TRBJ2-1	ASRKESSYNEQF
TRBV6-2/TRBV6-3	TRBJ1-2	ASSYGGDNYGYT
TRBV6-1	TRBJ1-2	ASSELTGVPLGYGYT
TRBV28	TRBJ1-1	ASSGGTVTEAF
TRBV19	TRBJ1-5	ASKVEGTPQH
TRBV28	TRBJ2-5	ASRTGGEETQY
TRBV30	TRBJ1-5	AWSPTGPYQPQH
TRBV5-6	TRBJ1-2	ASSWDLQGGYT
TRBV7-2	TRBJ2-1	ASSHQTYEQF
TRBV11-2	TRBJ1-4	ASSLREYEKLF
TRBV9	TRBJ2-3	ASSVGGTGRQY
TRBV6-5	TRBJ2-3	ASSLAGGTQY
TRBV4-1	TRBJ1-5	ASSQGSREDQPQH
TRBV28	TRBJ1-6	ASSSNAGTGNNSPLH
TRBV6-5	TRBJ2-7	ASSLGRQAYEQY
TRBV6-5	TRBJ1-2	ASRIRGQGDGYT
TRBV27	TRBJ2-6	ASSLSGRSGANVLT
TRBV19	TRBJ2-5	ASTPRRSSIETQY
TRBV11-3	TRBJ2-1	ASSLDGGRLYNEQF
TRBV7-9	TRBJ2-7	ASSSFDGIYEQY
TRBV30	TRBJ2-7	AWSVPGTSLYEQY
TRBV19	TRBJ1-5	ASSTPGQGAQPQH
TRBV7-9	TRBJ2-3	ASSPLANTDTQY
TRBV28	TRBJ2-4	ASTFAGELAKNIQY
TRBV5-4	TRBJ2-2	ASSLGDRGYTGELF
TRBV18	TRBJ2-3	ASSSLADTDTQY
TRBV19	TRBJ1-5	ASSRDRVKPQH
TRBV25-1	TRBJ1-6	ASSESGFRNSPLH
TRBV4-3	TRBJ1-1	ASSQDLQPSAWTEAF
TRBV28	TRBJ1-2	ATTVGVGGYT
TRBV30	TRBJ2-1	AWSARGRREVHNEQF
TRBV28	TRBJ1-1	ASSLLSRIPGPQGTEAF
TRBV6-2/TRBV6-3	TRBJ2-7	ASSTYSGRDYEQY
TRBV28	TRBJ1-2	ASRIKGGYT
TRBV7-8	TRBJ1-6	ASSPLDRANSPLH
TRBV7-2	TRBJ1-1	ASSTTSRVNTEAF